These 18 T cell receptor beta chains came from one sample sequenced in a study of cytomegalovirus exposure and HLA in healthy donors. With 60 Vbeta and 13 Jbeta primers, the PCR was carried out. Libraries were prepared by immunoSEQ multiplex PCR; TCRdb keeps only in-frame clonotypes and omits some of them. The specimen's table records some 71,000 clones. The source material was PBMCs. These receptors all come from a woman in her twenties or thirties in good health and CMV-seronegative.

This chain joins TRBV18 and TRBJ1-1, with TRBD1 matching over 9 bases. The V and J ends lost 3 bases and 0 bases, in that order; junction bases with no gene match: 5. This CDR3 has 16 amino acids. The germline gives CDR1 KGHSH, CDR2 LQKENI. DNA for the CDR3: TGTGCCAGCTCACCGGGACAGGGTCTCATGAACACTGAAGCTTTCTTT. Translated: CASSPGQGLMNTEAFF.

The rearrangement uses TRBV2 and TRBJ1-4; D may be TRBD1 (5 bases). Trimming removed 8 bases from V and 8 bases from J, with 12 bases in between. CDR1 is SNHLY and CDR2 is FYNNEI in the germline V gene. The CDR3 totals 12 residues. In nucleotides, the CDR3 is TGTGCCAGCGGGGCGTCCGGCGAAAAACTGTTTTTT. As protein: CASGASGEKLFF.

The genes are TRBV4-1 and TRBJ2-5; D perhaps matches TRBD2 (7 bases). Germline CDR1 reads MGHRA; CDR2 reads YSYEKL. Deletions cut 4 bases from V and 1 base from J, with 10 bases between. CDR3 length equals 14 residues. In DNA, the CDR3 is TGCGCCAGCAGCCGGGGGGGGCCCCAAGAGACCCAGTACTTC. Amino acid sequence: CASSRGGPQETQYF.

The rearrangement joins TRBV4-1 to TRBJ1-5; 12 nucleotides align to TRBD1. The ends lost 1 base at V and 5 bases at J; junction bases unmatched: 3. This CDR3 spans 16 amino acids. Germline V gives CDR1 MGHRA, CDR2 YSYEKL. The CDR3 loop is CASSQGDRGLHQPQHF. CDR3 nucleotide sequence: TGCGCCAGCAGCCAAGGGGACAGGGGGCTTCATCAGCCCCAGCATTTT.

The V gene is TRBV2, the J gene TRBJ1-1; TRBD1 might be the D (5 bases). Trimming removed 6 bases at V and 1 base at J, with 15 bases between. CDR1 and CDR2 (germline): SNHLY, FYNNEI. The CDR3 is made up of 15 amino acids. CDR3 nucleotides: TGTGCCAGCAGGGACACCCTAGTTAAGAACACTGAAGCTTTCTTT. Its translation: CASRDTLVKNTEAFF.

The rearrangement joins TRBV30 to TRBJ1-1; no clear D gene. The CDR3 has 14 residues. The germline CDR1 and CDR2 sequences are GTSNPN and SVGIG (reference sequence). V gave up 4 bases and J gave up 5 bases, with 17 bases separating them. The CDR3 loop is CAWTAVRDWTEAFF. Here the CDR3 DNA reads TGTGCCTGGACAGCGGTAAGGGATTGGACTGAAGCTTTCTTT.

The V and J genes are TRBV5-1 and TRBJ2-7; D remains unclear. Trimming left V 6 bases short and J 4 bases short, with 14 bases between. This CDR3 is 13 amino acids long. The germline CDR1 and CDR2 sequences are SGHRS and YFSETQ. The CDR3 DNA is TGCGCCAGCAAGGAGCCCAGCATGTACGAGCAGTACTTC. This translates into CASKEPSMYEQYF.

This chain uses TRBV15 with TRBJ1-1, with TRBD1 matching 8 bases. The junction had 2 bases not matched to a gene; V was cut back by 5 bases and J by 0 bases. This CDR3 region has 14 residues. Germline V gene data show CDR1 as LNHNV and CDR2 as YYDKDF (reference sequence). The CDR3 region has the DNA TGTGCCACCAGCCCGGACAGGGTGAACACTGAAGCTTTCTTT. Translating it yields CATSPDRVNTEAFF.

This sequence joins TRBV28 and TRBJ1-5, with D maybe TRBD1 (6 bases). Germline V gene sequence: CDR1 MDHEN, CDR2 SYDVKM. CDR3 size: 15 residues. Trimming stripped 1 base from V and 4 bases from J, with 11 bases between. In DNA form, the CDR3 reads TGTGCCAGCAGTTTATTAGTAACAGGGAATCAGCCCCAGCATTTT. It encodes CASSLLVTGNQPQHF.

The V gene is TRBV10-3, the J gene TRBJ2-1; 10 nucleotides agree with TRBD2. Germline assignment: CDR1 ENHRY and CDR2 SYGVKD. The CDR3 sequence is 15 residues long. V lost 7 bases and J lost 4; bases outside the gene matches: 7. CDR3 loop: CAINVGSGRYNEQFF. CDR3 nucleotides: TGTGCCATCAATGTTGGTAGCGGGAGGTACAATGAGCAGTTCTTC.

The chain employs TRBV27 and TRBJ2-7; TRBD2 is a possible D gene (6 bases). Germline CDR1 is MNHEY and CDR2 is SMNVEV (reference sequence). The CDR3 is 14 residues long. Trimming took 6 bases from V and 2 from J, leaving 14 bases between them. Here the CDR3 reads CASSASVTAYEQYF. The DNA of the CDR3 is TGTGCCAGCAGCGCTAGCGTTACCGCCTACGAGCAGTACTTC.

J is TRBJ2-3 and V is TRBV18; the D gene is possibly TRBD1 (6 bases). This CDR3 contains 14 residues. Deletions cut 3 bases from V and 4 bases from J, with 11 bases between. Germline V gene sequence: CDR1 KGHSH, CDR2 LQKENI. CDR3: CASSPLQGSDTQYF. In DNA, the CDR3 is TGTGCCAGCTCACCCCTACAGGGTTCAGATACGCAGTATTTT.

This chain uses TRBV4-3 with TRBJ2-1; D remains unclear. The CDR3 has 15 residues. V was shortened by 4 bases and J by 8 bases, with 18 bases between the two germline ends. CDR1 and CDR2 (germline): LGHNA, YSLEER. CDR3 residues: CASSLLMSPGDEQFF. Written as DNA, the CDR3 is TGCGCCAGCAGCCTACTAATGAGCCCTGGAGATGAGCAGTTCTTC.

The CDR3 reads CASSETGGPREAFF. Here the CDR3 DNA reads TGTGCCAGCAGTGAAACGGGAGGCCCAAGGGAAGCTTTCTTT. The chain couples TRBV6-1 to TRBJ1-1; D uncertain. Germline assignment: CDR1 MNHNS and CDR2 SASEGT. Trimming left V 2 bases short and J 8 bases short, with 15 bases between. This CDR3 spans 14 amino acids.

This chain connects TRBV2 to TRBJ2-2; 9 bases map to TRBD1. V lost 5 bases and J lost 9; bases outside the gene matches: 16. CDR1 is SNHLY, CDR2 FYNNEI, per germline. This CDR3 has 17 residues. The CDR3 coding sequence is TGTGCCAGCAGTATACGCAGACTCGGACAGGGGAAGCGGGAGCTGTTTTTT. It codes for CASSIRRLGQGKRELFF.

The genes are TRBV6-5 and TRBJ1-3; D not certain. This CDR3 region has 16 residues. The V gene lost 0 bases and the J gene lost 0 bases, with 9 bases spanning the gap. Germline values: CDR1 MNHEY, CDR2 SVGAGI. The CDR3 region is CASSYSWSSSGNTIYF. DNA for the CDR3: TGTGCCAGCAGTTACTCTTGGTCGAGCTCTGGAAACACCATATATTTT.

This chain uses TRBV2 with TRBJ1-5; a weak D match, TRBD1 (5 bases). V lost 4 bases and J 2 bases, leaving 9 bases between the germline ends. The CDR3 is made up of 14 amino acids. CDR1 is SNHLY and CDR2 is FYNNEI in the germline V gene. CDR3 region: CASSAFRGNQPQHF. The CDR3 DNA follows: TGTGCCAGCAGTGCATTCAGGGGCAATCAGCCCCAGCATTTT. The full variable domain, completed using reference TRBV2 and TRBJ1-5, is EPEVTQTPSHQVTQMGQEVILRCVPISNHLYFYWYRQILGQKVEFLVSFYNNEISEKSEIFDDQFSVERPDGSNFTLKIRSTKLEDSAMYFCASSAFRGNQPQHFGDGTRLSIL.

The CDR3 DNA sequence: TGCGCCAGCAGCTTGGACTCTGCCCGGGCAGATACGCAGTATTTT. Translation: CASSLDSARADTQYF. This sequence joins TRBV5-1 and TRBJ2-3; D gene unclear. Trimming stripped 0 bases from V and 4 bases from J, with 12 bases between. This CDR3 spans 15 amino acids. Per germline, CDR1 SGHRS and CDR2 YFSETQ. Looking up the rest from reference TRBV5-1 and TRBJ2-3 gives the full variable domain: KAGVTQTPRYLIKTRGQQVTLSCSPISGHRSVSWYQQTPGQGLQFLFEYFSETQRNKGNFPGRFSGRQFSNSRSEMNVSTLELGDSALYLCASSLDSARADTQYFGPGTRLTVL.